These 24 T cell receptor beta chains were sequenced from one sample in a study of beta chain features in type 1 diabetes. The antigens these receptors bind are not known. Reverse transcription of all isolated RNA meant that expressed TCRB transcripts were sequenced. Assay used: immunoSEQ multiplex PCR; TCRdb lists only in-frame clones, some missing. Of some 170,000 clones in the sample, 63% were seen once. Study-wide findings and caveats: When Type 1 diabetes patients were examined, their TCRB CDR3s proved moderately but significantly shorter in all four CD4+ subsets.

Sequences were obtained from naive CD4+ T cells from blood. The receptors come from a young man with type 1 diabetes.

The rearrangement joins TRBV30 to TRBJ1-2; D might be TRBD1 (5 bases). Germline CDR1 reads GTSNPN; CDR2 reads SVGIG (reference sequence). This CDR3 contains 11 residues. The germline V and J ends were trimmed by 4 bases and 8 bases, with 11 bases remaining between them. DNA for the CDR3: TGTGCCTGGATGGGGGTAATAGGCTACACCTTC. Translation: CAWMGVIGYTF.

The V gene is TRBV21-1, the J gene TRBJ2-7; TRBD1 is taken as the D call from the table, unchecked against the DNA. TRBV21-1 is a known pseudogene. The CDR3 spans 19 residues. The CDR3 DNA reads as TGTGCCAGCAAGTGTCCGAGGGACAGGGTAAGGTACAGCTCCTACGAGCAGTACTTC. Protein sequence: CASKCPRDRVRYSSYEQYF.

This clone was seen only a few times. The chain employs TRBV7-9 and TRBJ1-4, with a weak D call TRBD1 (5 bases). The CDR3 consists of 14 residues. Trimming shortened V by 5 bases and J by 3 bases, and 10 bases separated the two germline ends. CDR1 is SEHNR and CDR2 is FQNEAQ in the germline V gene (reference sequence). Here the CDR3 DNA reads TGTGCCAGCAGCCCGGGACGCTCTAATGAAAAACTGTTTTTT. Translated, it gives CASSPGRSNEKLFF.

V and J are TRBV4-3 and TRBJ2-7; D ambiguous. V was trimmed by 4 bases and J by 4 bases, leaving 14 bases between them. Per the germline V gene, CDR1 is LGHNA and CDR2 is YSLEER. The CDR3 has 14 amino acids. In DNA form, the CDR3 reads TGCGCCAGCAGCCCAGTCGCAGAGAGTTACGAGCAGTACTTC. Translation: CASSPVAESYEQYF.

This chain links TRBV29-1 with TRBJ1-1; D gene uncertain. Trimming pared 6 bases from V and 4 bases from J, leaving 9 bases between. This CDR3 comprises 11 residues. Germline CDR1 reads SQVTM; CDR2 reads ANQGSEA. CDR3 nucleotide sequence: TGCAGCGTGGAGTTAAGCACTGAAGCTTTCTTT. Amino acid sequence: CSVELSTEAFF.

Comment on this clone: The same CDR3 is also encoded by other DNA sequences in this sample. The chain couples TRBV9 to TRBJ2-5, with 8 bases fitting TRBD1. This CDR3 region has 14 residues. The germline CDR1 and CDR2 sequences are SGDLS and YYNGEE. Germline trimming cut 3 bases from V and 5 bases from J; bases unmatched to any gene: 6. The CDR3 bases are TGTGCCAGCAGCGGCGGACAGGGACGGGAGACCCAGTACTTC. Its protein product is CASSGGQGRETQYF.

The V and J genes are TRBV25-1 and TRBJ1-4, with a tentative D call TRBD1 (5 bases). Germline V gene data show CDR1 as MGHDK and CDR2 as SYGVNS. The CDR3 length is 15 residues. V was pared by 3 bases and J by 2 bases, with 10 bases between. In nucleotides, the CDR3 is TGTGCCAGCAGTGAGGGGCACCCCACTAATGAAAAACTGTTTTTT. It translates to CASSEGHPTNEKLFF.

This chain joins TRBV12-5 and TRBJ2-3; D gene unclear. V was pared by 4 bases and J by 1 base, with 6 bases between. Germline lookup yields CDR1 LGHNT and CDR2 FRNRAP. CDR3 size: 13 residues. CDR3 in amino acids: CASGSVGTDTQYF. CDR3 nucleotide sequence: TGTGCTAGTGGTTCAGTAGGCACAGATACGCAGTATTTT. The whole variable domain, filled in from reference TRBV12-5 and TRBJ2-3, reads DARVTQTPRHKVTEMGQEVTMRCQPILGHNTVFWYRQTMMQGLELLAYFRNRAPLDDSGMPKDRFSAEMPDATLATLKIQPSEPRDSAVYFCASGSVGTDTQYFGPGTRLTVL.

This chain connects TRBV20-1 to TRBJ1-6; no firm D call. CDR1 and CDR2 (germline): DFQATT, SNEGSKA (reference sequence). The CDR3 contains 11 residues. With 3 bases removed from V and 12 bases from J, the gap between germline ends came to 9 bases. CDR3 DNA sequence: TGCAGTGCTAGTGCCGGCCTACCCCTCCACTTT. This gives the protein CSASAGLPLHF.

The chain joins TRBV25-1 to TRBJ2-7; D could derive from TRBD1 or TRBD2 (5 bases each). The germline CDR1 and CDR2 sequences are MGHDK and SYGVNS. This CDR3 has 16 residues. V was clipped by 0 bases and J by 0 bases, with 12 bases between them. CDR3 coding DNA: TGTGCCAGCAGTGAATACGGGTTGGGGACCTCCTACGAGCAGTACTTC. This codes for CASSEYGLGTSYEQYF.

This clone was counted only a few times. The genes are TRBV29-1 and TRBJ2-3, with 7 bases lining up with TRBD1. The ends lost 7 bases at V and 2 bases at J; junction bases unmatched: 6. The CDR3 has 13 residues. The V gene's germline CDR1 is SQVTM and CDR2 ANQGSEA. The CDR3 spells CSGRRGHTDTQYF. In DNA, the CDR3 is TGCAGCGGACGTAGGGGGCACACAGATACGCAGTATTTT.

This clone came up a few times. The chain joins TRBV21-1 to TRBJ2-1; the table gives TRBD1 as D, unverified against the DNA. TRBV21-1 has pseudogene status. CDR3 length: 15 amino acids. CDR3 sequence: CASSNRQGAQYEQFF. The CDR3, as DNA: TGTGCCAGCAGCAACCGACAGGGGGCGCAGTATGAGCAGTTCTTC.

The V call is TRBV9, the J call TRBJ2-5; D is ambiguous. Trimming took 0 bases from V and 2 from J, leaving 5 bases between them. The CDR3 spans 13 residues. From germline, CDR1 is SGDLS and CDR2 YYNGEE. The CDR3 protein is CASSVGTQETQYF. The CDR3 DNA follows: TGTGCCAGCAGCGTAGGGACGCAAGAGACCCAGTACTTC.

This clone showed up just once. The genes are TRBV7-2 and TRBJ2-5; D perhaps matches TRBD2 (6 bases). Germline-derived CDR1 and CDR2 are SGHTA and FQGNSA. There are 14 residues in the CDR3. The V gene lost 3 bases and the J gene lost 0 bases, with 8 bases spanning the gap. The CDR3 reads CASSLSGHQETQYF. As DNA, the CDR3 is TGTGCCAGCAGCTTGAGCGGGCACCAAGAGACCCAGTACTTC.

The chain couples TRBV7-2 to TRBJ2-3, with TRBD1 as a possible D gene (6 bases). Germline V gene lookup returns CDR1 SGHTA and CDR2 FQGNSA. Trimming left V 1 base short and J 2 bases short, with 10 bases between. CDR3 length: 15 residues. CDR3 residues: CASSLVAGATDTQYF. In DNA, the CDR3 is TGTGCCAGCAGCTTAGTGGCAGGGGCCACAGATACGCAGTATTTT.

This chain uses TRBV9 with TRBJ2-1, with D perhaps assigned TRBD1 or TRBD2 (5 bases each). CDR3 length: 14 residues. Germline lookup yields CDR1 SGDLS and CDR2 YYNGEE. V lost 0 bases to trimming and J lost 5 bases, with 9 bases between them. The CDR3 DNA is TGTGCCAGCAGCGTAGTCGGGACCGACAATGAGCAGTTCTTC. This codes for CASSVVGTDNEQFF.

This clone was recorded a few times. The chain carries TRBV9 and TRBJ2-1; tentative D call: TRBD1 (5 bases). Germline-derived CDR1 and CDR2 are SGDLS and YYNGEE. With 0 bases removed from V and 7 bases from J, the gap between germline ends came to 8 bases. CDR3 length: 13 residues. CDR3 DNA: TGTGCCAGCAGCGTAGCGGACACAAATGAGCAGTTCTTC. It codes for CASSVADTNEQFF. Based on the CDR3 plus reference TRBV9 and TRBJ2-1, the full variable domain is DSGVTQTPKHLITATGQRVTLRCSPRSGDLSVYWYQQSLDQGLQFLIQYYNGEERAKGNILERFSAQQFPDLHSELNLSSLELGDSALYFCASSVADTNEQFFGPGTRLTVL.

The V and J genes are TRBV7-2 and TRBJ2-7; the match to TRBD2 covers 10 bases. Germline V lookup: CDR1 SGHTA, CDR2 FQGNSA. The length of the CDR3 is 16 residues. Trimming cost V 1 base and J 5 bases; bases outside gene matches: 8. The CDR3 DNA sequence: TGTGCCAGCAGCTTAGGATCTAGCGGGGGAATCCACGAGCAGTACTTC. Translating gives CASSLGSSGGIHEQYF. The variable domain in full, completed from reference TRBV7-2 and TRBJ2-7, reads GAGVSQSPSNKVTEKGKDVELRCDPISGHTALYWYRQSLGQGLEFLIYFQGNSAPDKSGLPSDRFSAERTGGSVSTLTIQRTQQEDSAVYLCASSLGSSGGIHEQYFGPGTRLTVT.

This clone has just a few counts. This CDR3 is also generated by other DNA sequences in the sample. This chain links TRBV7-2 with TRBJ2-3; D perhaps matches TRBD1 (6 bases). This CDR3 has 14 residues. Trimming took off 4 bases at V and 1 base at J, with 9 bases between the two ends. Per germline, CDR1 SGHTA and CDR2 FQGNSA. CDR3 nucleotide sequence: TGTGCCAGCAGCTCGCGACAGGGCACAGATACGCAGTATTTT. Translating gives CASSSRQGTDTQYF.

The chain recombines TRBV27 with TRBJ1-6; D uncertain. The CDR3 has 15 residues. Looked up from germline, CDR1 is MNHEY and CDR2 is SMNVEV (reference sequence). Deletions cut 2 bases from V and 7 bases from J, with 12 bases between. For the CDR3, the DNA is TGTGCCAGCAGTTTACAAGGGTTGGCGAATTCACCCCTCCACTTT. It codes for CASSLQGLANSPLHF.

This clone was observed a few times. DNA for the CDR3: TGTGCCAGCAGCTCACCCCAGGGCCACGAGCAGTACTTC. Residues: CASSSPQGHEQYF. The genes are TRBV28 and TRBJ2-7, with TRBD1 as a possible D gene (5 bases). V was pared by 6 bases and J by 5 bases, with 14 bases between. The CDR3 contains 13 residues. Germline V lookup: CDR1 MDHEN, CDR2 SYDVKM.

This clone was counted a few times. The genes are TRBV29-1 and TRBJ2-1, with 9 bases matching TRBD2. The CDR3 length is 13 residues. Germline V gene lookup returns CDR1 SQVTM and CDR2 ANQGSEA. Trimming took 8 bases from V and 8 from J; bases not matched to a gene: 10. This CDR3 reads CSHSSGVIDEQFF. The DNA for the CDR3 is TGCAGCCACTCTAGCGGGGTCATTGATGAGCAGTTCTTC.

With regard to this clone: Other DNA sequences within the sample encode an identical CDR3. The rearrangement joins TRBV9 to TRBJ1-1, with D tentatively TRBD1 (5 bases). V was cut by 2 bases and J by 5 bases, with 10 bases left in between. The length of the CDR3 is 13 residues. CDR1 and CDR2 (germline): SGDLS, YYNGEE. The CDR3 is CASSVQGDTEAFF. CDR3 in DNA: TGTGCCAGCAGCGTGCAGGGAGATACTGAAGCTTTCTTT.

J is TRBJ2-5 and V is TRBV15; 9 nucleotides match TRBD1. The trim removed 0 bases at V and 3 bases at J, leaving 2 bases unmatched. This CDR3 contains 15 residues. In germline, CDR1 is LNHNV, CDR2 YYDKDF (reference sequence). The CDR3 here is CATSRDRDREETQYF. The CDR3 DNA reads TGTGCCACCAGCAGAGATAGGGACAGGGAAGAGACCCAGTACTTC.